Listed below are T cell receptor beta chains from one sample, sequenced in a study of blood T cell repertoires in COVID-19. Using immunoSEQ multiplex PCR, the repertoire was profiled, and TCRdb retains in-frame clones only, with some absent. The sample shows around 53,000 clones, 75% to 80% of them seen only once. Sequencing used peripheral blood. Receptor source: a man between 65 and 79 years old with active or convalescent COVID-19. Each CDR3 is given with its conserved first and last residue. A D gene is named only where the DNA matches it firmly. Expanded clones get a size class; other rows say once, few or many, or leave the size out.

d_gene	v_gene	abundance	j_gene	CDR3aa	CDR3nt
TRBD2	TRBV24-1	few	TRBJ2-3	CATSDLLRGGGTDTQYF	TGTGCCACCAGTGATTTGCTGCGGGGAGGGGGCACAGATACGCAGTATTTT
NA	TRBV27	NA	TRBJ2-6	CASSSLDRSGANVLTF	TGTGCCAGCAGTTCCCTGGACAGATCTGGGGCCAACGTCCTGACTTTC
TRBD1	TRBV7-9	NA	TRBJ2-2	CASIRQGLNTGELFF	TGTGCCAGCATCAGACAGGGGTTGAACACCGGGGAGCTGTTTTTT
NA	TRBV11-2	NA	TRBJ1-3	CASSLDSLGTIYF	TGTGCCAGCAGCTTAGACAGTCTTGGCACCATATATTTT
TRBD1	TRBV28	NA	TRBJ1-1	CASSNRGRRGTEAFF	TGTGCCAGCAGCAACAGGGGGCGCCGAGGAACTGAAGCTTTCTTT
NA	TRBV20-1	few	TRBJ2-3	CSATPRDTQYF	TGCAGTGCTACCCCGAGGGATACGCAGTATTTT
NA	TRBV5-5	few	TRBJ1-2	CASSPEQANYGYTF	TGTGCCAGCAGCCCTGAACAGGCCAACTATGGCTACACCTTC
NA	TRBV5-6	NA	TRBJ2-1	CASSLRLEGDEQFF	TGTGCCAGCAGCTTGAGACTAGAAGGCGATGAGCAGTTCTTC
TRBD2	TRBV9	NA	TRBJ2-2	CASSPFSGGNTGELFF	TGTGCCAGCAGCCCCTTCAGCGGGGGGAACACCGGGGAGCTGTTTTTT
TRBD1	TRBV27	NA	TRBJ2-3	CASSRIPGQRTDTQYF	TGTGCCAGCAGTCGAATTCCGGGACAGAGAACAGATACGCAGTATTTT
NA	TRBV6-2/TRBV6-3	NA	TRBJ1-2	CASSYSVGGRGGYTF	TGTGCCAGCAGTTACTCGGTCGGAGGGAGGGGGGGCTACACCTTC
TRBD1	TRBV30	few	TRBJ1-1	CAWSVPFFIRGRERNEAFF	TGTGCCTGGAGTGTACCCTTCTTTATCAGGGGGCGCGAAAGAAATGAAGCTTTCTTT
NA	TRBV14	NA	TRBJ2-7	CASGRNSYEQYF	TGTGCCAGCGGCAGGAACTCCTACGAGCAGTACTTC
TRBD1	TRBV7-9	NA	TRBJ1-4	CASSYGQGLTNEKLFF	TGTGCCAGCAGCTACGGACAGGGTTTAACTAATGAAAAACTGTTTTTT
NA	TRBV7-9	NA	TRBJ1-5	CASSSNSNQPQHF	TGTGCCAGCAGCTCTAATAGCAATCAGCCCCAGCATTTT
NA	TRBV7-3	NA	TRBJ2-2	CASSRGGVTGELFF	TGTGCCAGCAGCCGAGGAGGGGTGACCGGGGAGCTGTTTTTT
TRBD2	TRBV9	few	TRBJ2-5	CASSVAGAGRETQYF	TGTGCCAGCAGCGTAGCCGGGGCCGGGAGGGAGACCCAGTACTTC
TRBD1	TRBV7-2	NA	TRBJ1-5	CASSRDRDGQPQHF	TGTGCCAGCAGCAGGGACAGGGACGGTCAGCCCCAGCATTTT
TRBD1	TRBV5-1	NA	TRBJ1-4	CASGRQGSPSTNEKLFF	TGCGCCAGCGGTCGACAGGGATCGCCATCCACTAATGAAAAACTGTTTTTT
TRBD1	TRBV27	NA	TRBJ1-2	CASSLRVGDRGNYGYTF	TGTGCCAGCAGTTTAAGGGTCGGGGACAGGGGGAACTATGGCTACACCTTC
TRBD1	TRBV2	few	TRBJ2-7	CASSVGQGRFYEQYF	TGTGCCAGCAGTGTGGGACAGGGGAGGTTCTACGAGCAGTACTTC
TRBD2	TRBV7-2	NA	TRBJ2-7	CASSSLPGGYEQYF	TGTGCCAGCAGCTCCCTGCCGGGGGGTTACGAGCAGTACTTC
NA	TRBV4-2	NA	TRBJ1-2	CASSQVSATGRGGGYTF	TGTGCCAGCAGCCAAGTTTCGGCAACAGGGAGAGGTGGTGGCTACACCTTC
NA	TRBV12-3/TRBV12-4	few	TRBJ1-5	CASSFGGTPPQHF	TGTGCCAGCAGTTTCGGGGGGACACCCCCCCAGCATTTT
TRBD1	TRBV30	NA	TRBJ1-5	CAWSTAWDRGNQPQHF	TGTGCCTGGAGTACAGCTTGGGACAGGGGAAATCAGCCCCAGCATTTT